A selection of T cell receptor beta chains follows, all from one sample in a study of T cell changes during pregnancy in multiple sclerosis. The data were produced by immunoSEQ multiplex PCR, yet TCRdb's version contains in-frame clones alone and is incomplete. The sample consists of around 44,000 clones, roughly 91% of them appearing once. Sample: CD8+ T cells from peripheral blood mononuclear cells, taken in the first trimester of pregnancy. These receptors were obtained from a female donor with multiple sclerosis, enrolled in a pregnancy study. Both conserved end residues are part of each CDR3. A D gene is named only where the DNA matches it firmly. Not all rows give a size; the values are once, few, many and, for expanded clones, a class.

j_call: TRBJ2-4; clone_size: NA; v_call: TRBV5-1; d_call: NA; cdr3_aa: CASSWGDKNIQYF; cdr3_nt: TGCGCCAGCAGCTGGGGGGACAAAAACATTCAGTACTTC
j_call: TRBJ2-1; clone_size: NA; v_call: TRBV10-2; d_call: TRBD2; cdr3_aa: CASSDSGGAPGEQFF; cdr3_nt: TGCGCCAGCAGTGATAGCGGGGGGGCCCCCGGGGAGCAGTTCTTC
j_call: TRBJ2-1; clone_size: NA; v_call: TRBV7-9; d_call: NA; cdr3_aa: CASSRTDDNEQFF; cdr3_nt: TGTGCCAGCAGCCGGACAGATGACAATGAGCAGTTCTTC
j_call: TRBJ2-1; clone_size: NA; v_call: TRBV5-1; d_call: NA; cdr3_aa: CASSLASEQFF; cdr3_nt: TGCGCCAGCAGCTTGGCAAGCGAGCAGTTCTTC
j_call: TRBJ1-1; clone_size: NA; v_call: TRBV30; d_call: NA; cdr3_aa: CAWSVPLLTEAFF; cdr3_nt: TGTGCCTGGAGTGTGCCACTACTCACTGAAGCTTTCTTT
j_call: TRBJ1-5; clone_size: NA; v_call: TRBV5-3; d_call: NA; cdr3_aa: CARSFRGHQPQHF; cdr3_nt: TGTGCCAGAAGCTTCAGGGGCCATCAGCCCCAGCATTTT
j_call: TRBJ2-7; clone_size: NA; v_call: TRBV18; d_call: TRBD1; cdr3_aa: CASSGTGFSYEQYF; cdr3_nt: TGTGCCAGCTCAGGGACAGGCTTTTCCTACGAGCAGTACTTC
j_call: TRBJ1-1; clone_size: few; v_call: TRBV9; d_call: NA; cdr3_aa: CASSTEGEAFF; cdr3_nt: TGTGCCAGCAGCACAGAAGGAGAAGCTTTCTTT
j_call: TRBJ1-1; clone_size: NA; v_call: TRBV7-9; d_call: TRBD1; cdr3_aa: CASSERQGQGTEAFF; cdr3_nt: TGTGCCAGCAGCGAAAGACAGGGGCAGGGCACTGAAGCTTTCTTT
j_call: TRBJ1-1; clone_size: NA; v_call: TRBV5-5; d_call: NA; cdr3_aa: CASSTTENTEAFF; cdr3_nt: TGTGCCAGCAGCACGACAGAGAACACTGAAGCTTTCTTT
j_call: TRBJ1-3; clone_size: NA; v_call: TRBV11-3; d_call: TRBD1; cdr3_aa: CASSWGQAFFFSGNTIYF; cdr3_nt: TGTGCCAGCAGCTGGGGACAGGCCTTTTTTTTCTCTGGAAACACCATATATTTT
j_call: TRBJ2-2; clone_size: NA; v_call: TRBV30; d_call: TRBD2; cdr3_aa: CAWSVRGGANTGELFF; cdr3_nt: TGTGCCTGGAGTGTACGTGGGGGGGCGAACACCGGGGAGCTGTTTTTT
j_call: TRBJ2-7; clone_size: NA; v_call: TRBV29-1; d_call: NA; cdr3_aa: CSVETGWYSYEQYF; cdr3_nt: TGCAGCGTTGAAACAGGGTGGTACTCCTACGAGCAGTACTTC
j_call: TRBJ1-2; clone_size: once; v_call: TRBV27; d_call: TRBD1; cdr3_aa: CASSFLTGGPRGYTF; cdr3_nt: TGTGCCAGCAGTTTTCTCACAGGGGGTCCTAGGGGATACACCTTC
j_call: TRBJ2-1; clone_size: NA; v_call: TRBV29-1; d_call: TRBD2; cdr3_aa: CSVEPSGRYNEQFF; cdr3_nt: TGCAGCGTTGAACCTAGCGGGAGGTACAATGAGCAGTTCTTC
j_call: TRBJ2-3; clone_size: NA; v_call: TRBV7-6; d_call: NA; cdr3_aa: CASSADPGDPNTQYF; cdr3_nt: TGTGCCAGCAGCGCCGACCCGGGAGACCCCAATACGCAGTATTTT
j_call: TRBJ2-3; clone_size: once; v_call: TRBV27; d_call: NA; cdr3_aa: CASRPLGGDTQYF; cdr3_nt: TGTGCCAGCAGGCCTTTAGGGGGAGATACGCAGTATTTT
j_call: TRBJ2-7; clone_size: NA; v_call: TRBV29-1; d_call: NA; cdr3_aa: CSVLTDYEQYF; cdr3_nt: TGCAGCGTATTGACAGACTACGAGCAGTACTTC
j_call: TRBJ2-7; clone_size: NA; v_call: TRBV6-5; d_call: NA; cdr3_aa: CASSYSLSYPPYEQYF; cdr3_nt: TGTGCCAGCAGTTACTCACTCTCTTACCCCCCCTACGAGCAGTACTTC
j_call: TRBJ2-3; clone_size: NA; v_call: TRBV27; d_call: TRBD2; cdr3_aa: CASSYGVAGAFGTDTQYF; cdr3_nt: TGTGCCAGCAGTTACGGGGTAGCGGGAGCTTTTGGCACAGATACGCAGTATTTT
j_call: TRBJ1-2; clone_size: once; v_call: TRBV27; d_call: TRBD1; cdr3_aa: CASTLGQGMGGYTF; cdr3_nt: TGTGCCAGCACCCTGGGACAGGGAATGGGAGGCTACACCTTC
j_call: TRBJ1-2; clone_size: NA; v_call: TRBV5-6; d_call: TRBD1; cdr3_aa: CASSQTGQGDYGYTF; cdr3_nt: TGTGCCAGCAGCCAGACAGGACAGGGAGACTATGGCTACACCTTC
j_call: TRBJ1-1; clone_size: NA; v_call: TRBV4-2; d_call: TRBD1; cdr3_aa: CASSQDRSRDPGQREEGNTEAFF; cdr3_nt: TGTGCCAGCAGCCAAGATAGATCACGGGACCCGGGACAGCGTGAAGAAGGGAACACTGAAGCTTTCTTT
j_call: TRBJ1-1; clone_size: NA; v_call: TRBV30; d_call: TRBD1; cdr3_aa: CAWSWSGGRDTEAFF; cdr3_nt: TGTGCCTGGAGTTGGTCAGGGGGACGAGACACTGAAGCTTTCTTT
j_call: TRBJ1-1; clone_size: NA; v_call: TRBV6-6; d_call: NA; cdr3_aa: CASSLWGLNTEAFF; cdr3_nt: TGTGCCAGCAGTTTGTGGGGGCTAAACACTGAAGCTTTCTTT
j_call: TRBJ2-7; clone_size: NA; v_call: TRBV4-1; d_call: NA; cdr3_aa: CASSQEQGYEQYF; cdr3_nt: TGCGCCAGCAGCCAAGAGCAGGGTTACGAGCAGTACTTC